What follows describes a single T cell receptor (beta chain). Its matching antigen is unknown. The data are from a study of read filtering for tumor transcriptome and immune sequencing. The study, taken as a whole, reports: Single-read clonotypes: roughly 86% of IR-seq clonotypes (around 3.4% of reads), roughly 70% of RNA-seq clonotypes (roughly 49% of reads). Even smaller IR-seq throughput identified most shared clonotypes. The sorted CD138-negative fraction was a mixed bone marrow immune population, not purified T cells.

V gave up 2 bases and J gave up 3 bases; unmatched junction bases: 3. The CDR3 length is 14 residues. The germline V gene encodes CDR1 MDHEN and CDR2 SYDVKM. The library was built from roughly 400 ng RNA with molecular barcoded adaptors for alpha/delta and beta/gamma chains. One entry per CDR3 protein, called by TCRdb with MiXCR from the reads. The table has tens of thousands of distinct CDR3 sequences, 20% to 25% seen once. The genes are TRBV28 and TRBJ2-5; 7 nucleotides line up with TRBD1. The TCR originated in a donor at least 40 years old with multiple myeloma. Source material: a population of CD138-negative cells sorted from bone marrow. The DNA for the CDR3 is TGTGCCAGCAGTTTAATGACAGGGAAAGAGACCCAGTACTTC. This gives the protein CASSLMTGKETQYF.